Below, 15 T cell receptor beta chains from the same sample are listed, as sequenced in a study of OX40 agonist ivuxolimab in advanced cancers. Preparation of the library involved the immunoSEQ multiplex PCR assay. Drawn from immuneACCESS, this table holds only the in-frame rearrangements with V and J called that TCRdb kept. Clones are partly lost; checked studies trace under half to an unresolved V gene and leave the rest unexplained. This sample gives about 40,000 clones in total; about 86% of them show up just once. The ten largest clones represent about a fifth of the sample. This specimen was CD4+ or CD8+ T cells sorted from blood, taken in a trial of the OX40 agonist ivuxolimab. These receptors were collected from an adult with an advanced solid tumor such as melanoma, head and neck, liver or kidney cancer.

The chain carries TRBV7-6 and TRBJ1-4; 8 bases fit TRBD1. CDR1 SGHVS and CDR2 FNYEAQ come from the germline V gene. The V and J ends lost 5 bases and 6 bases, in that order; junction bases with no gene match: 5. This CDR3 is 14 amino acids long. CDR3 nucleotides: TGTGCCAGCAGCCCCCTGACAGGGGATGAAAAACTGTTTTTT. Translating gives CASSPLTGDEKLFF.

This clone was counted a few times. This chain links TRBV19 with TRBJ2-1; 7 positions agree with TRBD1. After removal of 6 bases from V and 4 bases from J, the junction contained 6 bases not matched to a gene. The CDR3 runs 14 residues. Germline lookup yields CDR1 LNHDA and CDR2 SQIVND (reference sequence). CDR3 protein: CASRRTGDYNEQFF. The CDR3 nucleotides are TGTGCCAGTAGGCGTACAGGGGATTACAATGAGCAGTTCTTC.

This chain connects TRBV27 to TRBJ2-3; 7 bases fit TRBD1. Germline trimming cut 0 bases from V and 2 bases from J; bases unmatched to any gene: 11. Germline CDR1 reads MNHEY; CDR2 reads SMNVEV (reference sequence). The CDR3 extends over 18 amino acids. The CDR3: CASSLSLLTGSHTDTQYF. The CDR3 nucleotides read TGTGCCAGCAGTTTATCCTTACTGACAGGGTCCCACACAGATACGCAGTATTTT.

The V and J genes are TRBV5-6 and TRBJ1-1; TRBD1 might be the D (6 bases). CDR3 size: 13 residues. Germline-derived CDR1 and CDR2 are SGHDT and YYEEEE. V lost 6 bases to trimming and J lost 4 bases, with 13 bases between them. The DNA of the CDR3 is TGTGCCAGCACAAAGGGGGTGGGCACTGAAGCTTTCTTT. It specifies CASTKGVGTEAFF.

The CDR3 DNA reads as TGTGCCAGCAGCATCGGACAGCGGGGGAACACTGAAGCTTTCTTT. Amino acid sequence: CASSIGQRGNTEAFF. The J gene is TRBJ1-1, the V gene TRBV11-2; perhaps TRBD1 as D (6 bases). There are 15 residues in the CDR3. V dropped 5 bases and J dropped 1 base, with 14 bases sitting between them. Germline V gene sequence: CDR1 SGHAT, CDR2 FQNNGV.

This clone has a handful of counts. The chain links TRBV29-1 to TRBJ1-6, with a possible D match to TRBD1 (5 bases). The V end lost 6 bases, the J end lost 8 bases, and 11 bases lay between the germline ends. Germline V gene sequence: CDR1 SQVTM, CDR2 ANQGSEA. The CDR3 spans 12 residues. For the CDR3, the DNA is TGCAGCGTCAGGGAGGCTGATTCACCCCTCCACTTT. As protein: CSVREADSPLHF.

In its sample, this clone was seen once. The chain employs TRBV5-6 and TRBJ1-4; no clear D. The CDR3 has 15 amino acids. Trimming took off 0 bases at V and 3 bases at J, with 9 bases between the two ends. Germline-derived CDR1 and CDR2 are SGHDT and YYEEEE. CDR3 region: CASSLDGMANEKLFF. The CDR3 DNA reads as TGTGCCAGCAGCTTGGACGGGATGGCTAATGAAAAACTGTTTTTT.

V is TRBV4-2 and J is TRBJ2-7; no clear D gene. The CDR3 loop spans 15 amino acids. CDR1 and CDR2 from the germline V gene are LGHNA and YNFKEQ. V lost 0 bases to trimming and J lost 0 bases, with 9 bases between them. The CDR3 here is CASSQETGSSYEQYV. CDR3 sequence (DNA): TGTGCCAGCAGCCAAGAAACGGGCAGCTCCTACGAGCAGTACGTC.

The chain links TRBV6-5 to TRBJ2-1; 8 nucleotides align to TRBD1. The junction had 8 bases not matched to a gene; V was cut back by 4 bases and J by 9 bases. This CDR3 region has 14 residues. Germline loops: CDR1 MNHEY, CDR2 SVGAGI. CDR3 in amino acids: CASSFGQGRGEQFF. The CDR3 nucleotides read TGTGCCAGCAGTTTCGGACAGGGAAGAGGTGAGCAGTTCTTC.

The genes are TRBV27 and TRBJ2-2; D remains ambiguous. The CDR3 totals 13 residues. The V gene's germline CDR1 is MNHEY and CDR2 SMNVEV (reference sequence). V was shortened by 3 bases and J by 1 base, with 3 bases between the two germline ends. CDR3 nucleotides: TGTGCCAGCAGTTTCTTGAACACCGGGGAGCTGTTTTTT. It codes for CASSFLNTGELFF.

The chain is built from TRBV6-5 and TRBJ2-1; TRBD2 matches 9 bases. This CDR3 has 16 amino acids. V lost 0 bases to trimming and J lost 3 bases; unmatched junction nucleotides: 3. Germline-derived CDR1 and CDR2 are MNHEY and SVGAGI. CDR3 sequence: CASSYSTSGLYNEQFF. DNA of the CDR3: TGTGCCAGCAGTTACTCAACTAGCGGGCTCTACAATGAGCAGTTCTTC.

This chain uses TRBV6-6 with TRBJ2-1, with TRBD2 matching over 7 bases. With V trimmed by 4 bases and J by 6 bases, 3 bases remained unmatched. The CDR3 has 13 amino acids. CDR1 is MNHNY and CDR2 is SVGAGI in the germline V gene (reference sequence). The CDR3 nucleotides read TGTGCCAGCAGTTCGACTAGCCCCAATGAGCAGTTCTTC. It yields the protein CASSSTSPNEQFF.

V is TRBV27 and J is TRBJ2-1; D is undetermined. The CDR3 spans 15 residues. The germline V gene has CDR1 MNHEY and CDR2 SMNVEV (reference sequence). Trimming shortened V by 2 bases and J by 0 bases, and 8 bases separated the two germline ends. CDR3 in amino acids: CASSLTLSSYNEQFF. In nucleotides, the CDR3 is TGTGCCAGCAGTTTAACTCTGAGCTCCTACAATGAGCAGTTCTTC.

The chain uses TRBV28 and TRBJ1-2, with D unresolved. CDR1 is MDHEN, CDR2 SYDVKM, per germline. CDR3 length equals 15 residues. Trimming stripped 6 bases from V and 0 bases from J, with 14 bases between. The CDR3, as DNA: TGTGCCAGCAGAACACTAGAATCCTCTAACTATGGCTACACCTTC. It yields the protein CASRTLESSNYGYTF.

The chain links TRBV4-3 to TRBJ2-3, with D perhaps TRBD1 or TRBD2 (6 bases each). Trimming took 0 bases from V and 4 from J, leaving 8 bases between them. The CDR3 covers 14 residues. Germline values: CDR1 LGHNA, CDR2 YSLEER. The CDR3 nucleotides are TGCGCCAGCAGCCAAGAAAGGGGGGCAGATACGCAGTATTTT. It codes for CASSQERGADTQYF.